This T cell receptor (beta chain) was recorded in a study of blood T cell repertoires in COVID-19. The data were produced by immunoSEQ multiplex PCR, yet TCRdb's version contains in-frame clones alone and is incomplete. The sample records 220,000 or so clones, around 86% being singletons. The TCR comes from a woman aged 45-65 years with COVID-19, enrolled during active disease. Sequencing was done on a sample of peripheral blood.

This chain's CDR3 is CASNRQGNTEAFF. The CDR3 DNA sequence: TGTGCCAGCAACCGACAGGGAAACACTGAAGCTTTCTTT. V gene TRBV2 combines with J gene TRBJ1-1; 7 nucleotides align to TRBD1. Germline V gene data show CDR1 as SNHLY and CDR2 as FYNNEI. Losses at the gene ends were 7 bases for V and 2 bases for J; bases not matched to a gene: 4. The CDR3 is 13 residues long.